The sequence of this TCR beta chain was determined in a study of cytomegalovirus exposure and HLA in healthy donors. Study background: In an earlier analysis, 90 million to 130 million unique TCR beta sequences were found from some 200 million T cells.

Overall study findings and caveats: One variant, a missense change in DCLRE1C, was linked in a later analysis to TCR beta V- and J-gene trimming. Of the V segments, some could not be distinguished, including TRBV6-2 and TRBV6-3, and were excluded. Most subjects' HLA-A and HLA-B alleles were reportedly predicted from TCR beta sequences.

CDR3 length: 16 amino acids. The germline gives CDR1 MNHEY, CDR2 SMNVEV (reference sequence). J gave up 2 bases and V 6 bases, and 10 bases lay outside the gene matches. The table lists this clone with a count of one. Its antigen remains unknown. A multiplex PCR was run with 60 Vbeta primers and 13 Jbeta primers. Repertoires were generated with immunoSEQ multiplex PCR, while TCRdb's copy carries only in-frame clones and drops some. The repertoire consists of under 200,000 clones, with 87% occurring once and the leading ten covering about 0.85%. Input material: PBMCs. The chain links TRBV27 to TRBJ2-3, with 8 nucleotides matching TRBD2. The sequence came from a woman in her twenties or thirties in good health and CMV-seronegative. CDR3 sequence (DNA): TGTGCCAGCAGCCAACTCGGGACTAGATCCACAGATACGCAGTATTTT. This translates into CASSQLGTRSTDTQYF.